The T cell receptor (beta chain) under discussion was sequenced for a study of a mutant IDH1 vaccine in newly diagnosed glioma. Study summary: Receipt of radiotherapy, temozolomide, or both preceded the study, and most received both.

Sample time point: baseline, week 1 (first vaccination visit). Treatment of the sample: pre-vaccination baseline after standard-of-care therapy. Data came from immunoSEQ multiplex PCR; TCRdb stores just in-frame clones and leaves some out. This sample has fewer than 50,000 clones, with more than 90% found just once. Per germline, CDR1 SGHTA and CDR2 FQGTGA. J was trimmed by 0 bases and V by 3 bases; bases with no gene match: 3. The CDR3 contains 15 residues. This sequence was found in a man aged 18 to 30 with glioma. The chain uses TRBV7-3 and TRBJ2-3, with 7 nucleotides matching TRBD2. The sample in question was PBMCs, obtained from a glioma patient treated with radiotherapy, temozolomide or both. CDR3 sequence (DNA): TGTGCCAGCAGCTTGGGACTATCTAGCACAGATACGCAGTATTTT. The encoded protein is CASSLGLSSTDTQYF.